The 28 T cell receptor beta chains below were found in one sample sequenced in a study of blood T cell repertoires in COVID-19. Method: immunoSEQ multiplex PCR; TCRdb's copy keeps in-frame clones and lacks some. The sample has more than 60,000 clones, 88% seen once. The sequenced material came from peripheral blood. The receptor source for this set is a woman aged 55-75 years with COVID-19, enrolled during active disease.

The chain has TRBV6-6 and TRBJ2-7; 9 bases line up with TRBD2. The CDR3 is 13 residues long. The V and J ends lost 4 bases and 3 bases, in that order; junction bases with no gene match: 1. Germline V gives CDR1 MNHNY, CDR2 SVGAGI (reference sequence). The CDR3 DNA follows: TGTGCCAGCAGTTCAGCGGGAGGCTACGAGCAGTACTTC. Translated: CASSSAGGYEQYF.

The genes are TRBV28 and TRBJ1-1; 7 bases match TRBD1. Germline values: CDR1 MDHEN, CDR2 SYDVKM. The CDR3 consists of 16 residues. Losses at the gene ends were 5 bases for V and 6 bases for J; bases not matched to a gene: 15. CDR3 region: CASSHAPTGWVPEAFF. CDR3 sequence (DNA): TGTGCCAGCAGTCACGCCCCGACAGGGTGGGTCCCTGAAGCTTTCTTT.

This chain links TRBV20-1 with TRBJ2-1; no firm D call. The V and J ends lost 1 base and 13 bases respectively, with 11 bases between them. The germline V gene encodes CDR1 DFQATT and CDR2 SNEGSKA (reference sequence). CDR3 length: 11 amino acids. The CDR3 DNA follows: TGCAGTGCTAGAGCTTGGCCCCATCAGTTCTTC. Translation: CSARAWPHQFF.

The genes are TRBV9 and TRBJ1-1; no clear D gene. Germline V lookup: CDR1 SGDLS, CDR2 YYNGEE. Trimming stripped 3 bases from V and 2 bases from J, with 11 bases between. CDR3 length: 14 amino acids. The CDR3 nucleotides are TGTGCCAGCAGCGCGATTTCAGGTAACACTGAAGCTTTCTTT. Its translation: CASSAISGNTEAFF.

The rearrangement links TRBV6-5 to TRBJ1-1; D is undetermined. The V gene's germline CDR1 is MNHEY and CDR2 SVGAGI. The ends were cut back, 5 bases at V and 0 bases at J, with 10 bases in the middle. CDR3 size: 14 residues. CDR3 DNA sequence: TGTGCCAGCAGTCCTTTGGCGGTGAACACTGAAGCTTTCTTT. Amino acid sequence: CASSPLAVNTEAFF.

J is TRBJ1-2 and V is TRBV5-1, with D perhaps matching TRBD1 (5 bases). V gave up 0 bases and J gave up 6 bases, with 9 bases separating them. The CDR3 length is 13 residues. Germline CDR1 and CDR2: SGHRS and YFSETQ. CDR3 region: CASSLAGGDGYTF. CDR3 nucleotides: TGCGCCAGCAGCTTGGCCGGGGGAGATGGCTACACCTTC. Full variable domain (outside the CDR3, taken from reference TRBV5-1 and TRBJ1-2): KAGVTQTPRYLIKTRGQQVTLSCSPISGHRSVSWYQQTPGQGLQFLFEYFSETQRNKGNFPGRFSGRQFSNSRSEMNVSTLELGDSALYLCASSLAGGDGYTFGSGTRLTVV.

This chain connects TRBV4-2 to TRBJ2-5; 9 bases match TRBD2. Trimming cost V 0 bases and J 5 bases; bases outside gene matches: 4. Germline CDR1 is LGHNA and CDR2 is YNFKEQ. This CDR3 has 15 residues. CDR3 coding DNA: TGTGCCAGCAGCCAAGATGGGGCGGGGGGGGAGACCCAGTACTTC. Amino acid sequence: CASSQDGAGGETQYF.

The chain is built from TRBV6-5 and TRBJ1-5; tentative D call: TRBD1 (5 bases). V was cut by 2 bases and J by 7 bases, with 9 bases left in between. The germline gives CDR1 MNHEY, CDR2 SVGAGI. The CDR3 contains 13 residues. CDR3 in DNA: TGTGCCAGCAGTTACGAGGGGAGGCAGCCCCAGCATTTT. Protein product: CASSYEGRQPQHF.

The rearrangement uses TRBV11-2 and TRBJ2-5; D is unclear. Germline loops: CDR1 SGHAT, CDR2 FQNNGV. This CDR3 is 15 amino acids long. The V gene lost 5 bases and the J gene lost 5 bases, with 18 bases spanning the gap. The CDR3: CASSRSRLEEETQYF. The CDR3 region has the DNA TGTGCCAGCAGCCGCTCGCGGCTAGAGGAGGAGACCCAGTACTTC.

The V gene is TRBV5-5, the J gene TRBJ2-1; 9 bases map to TRBD2. J was trimmed by 6 bases and V by 7 bases; bases with no gene match: 8. This CDR3 has 14 amino acids. Germline CDR1 SGHKS, CDR2 YYEKEE (reference sequence). CDR3 DNA: TGTGCCAGCGGCGGCGGGGGGGCACGCAATGAGCAGTTCTTC. Its protein product is CASGGGGARNEQFF.

This chain joins TRBV6-5 and TRBJ2-5, with TRBD1 as a possible D gene (7 bases). The V gene lost 2 bases and the J gene lost 5 bases, with 18 bases spanning the gap. This CDR3 is built from 16 residues. CDR1 is MNHEY, CDR2 SVGAGI, per germline. CDR3 loop: CASSYTGTAGGETQYF. The DNA of the CDR3 is TGTGCCAGCAGTTACACAGGGACAGCCGGAGGGGAGACCCAGTACTTC.

The rearrangement joins TRBV7-2 to TRBJ2-2; tentatively, D is TRBD1 (6 bases). This CDR3 region has 14 residues. Germline V gene data show CDR1 as SGHTA and CDR2 as FQGNSA. Trimming pared 6 bases from V and 5 bases from J, leaving 13 bases between. CDR3: CASSSIGQTGELFF. In DNA form, the CDR3 reads TGTGCCAGCAGTTCTATTGGACAGACCGGGGAGCTGTTTTTT.

The V and J genes are TRBV20-1 and TRBJ2-7, with TRBD1 matching 10 bases. With V trimmed by 6 bases and J by 1 base, 9 bases remained unmatched. The CDR3 contains 15 residues. The germline CDR1 and CDR2 sequences are DFQATT and SNEGSKA (reference sequence). CDR3 loop: CSASPWDRGSYEQYF. CDR3 nucleotides: TGCAGTGCAAGTCCTTGGGACAGGGGTTCCTACGAGCAGTACTTC.

The chain employs TRBV28 and TRBJ2-3; D may be TRBD1 (6 bases). CDR1 and CDR2 from the germline V gene are MDHEN and SYDVKM. The CDR3 extends over 14 amino acids. Between the trimmed V and J ends, which lost 3 bases and 10 bases, there was a span of 17 bases. CDR3 DNA: TGTGCCAGCAGTTTTGGCGCCGGGGACAAGCCGCAGTATTTT. Translating it yields CASSFGAGDKPQYF.

This rearrangement joins TRBV18 to TRBJ2-5; D call uncertain. Trimming left V 5 bases short and J 5 bases short, with 18 bases between. This CDR3 has 15 amino acids. Germline lookup yields CDR1 KGHSH and CDR2 LQKENI. The CDR3 region is CASSSTYSLLETQYF. For the CDR3, the DNA is TGTGCCAGCTCATCCACTTATAGTTTACTTGAGACCCAGTACTTC.

The genes are TRBV28 and TRBJ1-2; D possibly corresponds to TRBD1 (6 bases). The CDR3 runs to 15 residues. The ends were cut back, 1 base at V and 0 bases at J, with 9 bases in the middle. The germline CDR1 and CDR2 sequences are MDHEN and SYDVKM. The CDR3 coding sequence is TGTGCCAGCAGTTTATCGGGACACCCTAACTATGGCTACACCTTC. Its protein is CASSLSGHPNYGYTF.

The count of this clone is one. CDR3 sequence: CASRWANNEQFF. CDR3 sequence (DNA): TGTGCCAGCCGGTGGGCCAACAATGAGCAGTTCTTC. The gene calls are TRBV6-5 and TRBJ2-1; the D is unclear. In germline, CDR1 is MNHEY, CDR2 SVGAGI. V lost 8 bases to trimming and J lost 5 bases, with 10 bases between them. This CDR3 has 12 amino acids.

V is TRBV6-5 and J is TRBJ1-5; no reliable D call. CDR3 length: 15 residues. V was cut by 5 bases and J by 0 bases, with 11 bases left in between. Germline CDR1 and CDR2: MNHEY and SVGAGI. CDR3 loop: CASSTGGYSNQPQHF. The CDR3 DNA reads TGTGCCAGCAGTACGGGAGGGTATAGCAATCAGCCCCAGCATTTT.

The chain is built from TRBV5-1 and TRBJ2-1, with 9 positions matching TRBD1. CDR1 and CDR2 from the germline V gene are SGHRS and YFSETQ. The CDR3 covers 13 residues. Unmatched junction bases numbered 4, after V lost 5 bases and J lost 7 bases. The chain's CDR3 is CASRSGQGNEQFF. CDR3 coding DNA: TGCGCCAGCAGATCGGGACAGGGAAATGAGCAGTTCTTC.

The chain couples TRBV7-2 to TRBJ2-7; 8 bases agree with TRBD1. From germline, CDR1 is SGHTA and CDR2 FQGNSA. J lost 3 bases, V lost 3 bases, and 1 base had no gene match. CDR3 length: 13 amino acids. CDR3 protein: CASSFGQGYEQYF. The CDR3, as DNA: TGTGCCAGCAGCTTTGGACAGGGCTACGAGCAGTACTTC.

The chain carries TRBV29-1 and TRBJ1-4; TRBD1 matches at 8 bases. CDR3 length: 13 residues. Trimming cost V 2 bases and J 8 bases; bases outside gene matches: 4. Germline loops: CDR1 SQVTM, CDR2 ANQGSEA. The chain's CDR3 is CSVEQGAGEKLFF. The CDR3 DNA follows: TGCAGCGTTGAACAGGGGGCCGGGGAAAAACTGTTTTTT. Full variable domain (outside the CDR3, taken from reference TRBV29-1 and TRBJ1-4): SAVISQKPSRDICQRGTSLTIQCQVDSQVTMMFWYRQQPGQSLTLIATANQGSEATYESGFVIDKFPISRPNLTFSTLTVSNMSPEDSSIYLCSVEQGAGEKLFFGSGTQLSVL.

This clone has just a few counts. This chain joins TRBV9 and TRBJ1-6; tentatively, D is TRBD1 (6 bases). Germline V lookup: CDR1 SGDLS, CDR2 YYNGEE. Trimming took 4 bases from V and 12 from J, leaving 11 bases between them. The CDR3 loop spans 12 amino acids. The CDR3 region is CASSSPDRPLHF. The CDR3 DNA sequence: TGTGCCAGCAGCTCGCCGGACAGACCCCTCCACTTT. Drawing the rest from reference TRBV9 and TRBJ1-6, the complete variable domain is DSGVTQTPKHLITATGQRVTLRCSPRSGDLSVYWYQQSLDQGLQFLIQYYNGEERAKGNILERFSAQQFPDLHSELNLSSLELGDSALYFCASSSPDRPLHFGNGTRLTVT.

This rearrangement joins TRBV28 to TRBJ2-6; 7 positions match TRBD1. V dropped 0 bases and J dropped 0; count of bases not matched to a gene: 8. This CDR3 has 19 residues. Germline CDR1 is MDHEN and CDR2 is SYDVKM. CDR3 residues: CASSLWNQRQGSGANVLTF. DNA for the CDR3: TGTGCCAGCAGTTTATGGAACCAGAGACAGGGCTCTGGGGCCAACGTCCTGACTTTC.

The chain recombines TRBV12-3 or TRBV12-4 with TRBJ2-3; D is perhaps TRBD2 (6 bases). CDR3 length: 13 amino acids. V dropped 3 bases and J dropped 4 bases, with 8 bases sitting between them. The CDR3 sequence is CASSFGGSDTQYF. The CDR3 DNA reads as TGTGCCAGCAGTTTCGGGGGTTCAGATACGCAGTATTTT.

This clone occurred once. The V and J genes are TRBV28 and TRBJ2-1, with no clear D. Deletions cut 2 bases from V and 4 bases from J, with 3 bases between. The CDR3 spans 12 residues. The germline V gene encodes CDR1 MDHEN and CDR2 SYDVKM. The CDR3, as DNA: TGTGCCAGCAGTTTACAGTACAATGAGCAGTTCTTC. It yields the protein CASSLQYNEQFF.

J is TRBJ1-1 and V is TRBV7-9, with D perhaps TRBD1 (5 bases). Per the germline V gene, CDR1 is SEHNR and CDR2 is FQNEAQ (reference sequence). CDR3 length equals 15 residues. The V end lost 5 bases, the J end lost 5 bases, and 18 bases lay between the germline ends. The CDR3 is CASSATWGVRTEAFF. The CDR3 DNA reads TGTGCCAGCAGCGCCACCTGGGGGGTTCGTACTGAAGCTTTCTTT.

This clone appeared a single time. The chain carries TRBV29-1 and TRBJ1-1; D gene ambiguous. The V gene's germline CDR1 is SQVTM and CDR2 ANQGSEA. This CDR3 spans 14 amino acids. Trimming removed 8 bases at V and 2 bases at J, with 18 bases between. The CDR3 here is CSSRAVALNTEAFF. The CDR3 nucleotides read TGCAGCTCGAGGGCAGTCGCCCTTAACACTGAAGCTTTCTTT.

The V and J genes are TRBV30 and TRBJ1-1, with D perhaps matching TRBD1 (6 bases). The CDR3 totals 13 residues. The V gene's germline CDR1 is GTSNPN and CDR2 SVGIG (reference sequence). Trimming removed 7 bases from V and 4 bases from J, with 16 bases in between. CDR3: CAFARGLATEAFF. In DNA, the CDR3 is TGTGCCTTCGCCAGGGGTTTGGCCACTGAAGCTTTCTTT.